The 16 T cell receptor beta chains given below trace back to one sample, sequenced in a study of Ad26.COV2.S vaccination and SARS-CoV-2 variants. Produced via immunoSEQ multiplex PCR; TCRdb's table is partial and in-frame only. The profile shows under 600,000 clones, 80% to 90% of them singletons. Treatment denoted: some 19 received Ad26.COV2.S at low or high dose, single or two shots; about 5 received placebo; per-sample allocation not given. Sampling took place 63 days after the first vaccine or placebo injection. This specimen was peripheral blood, taken in a trial of Ad26.COV2.S vaccine versus placebo. The source of these receptors is a person aged 18 to 65 who received the Ad26.COV2.S COVID-19 vaccine or a placebo.

This rearrangement joins TRBV28 to TRBJ2-1; no clear D. Germline V lookup: CDR1 MDHEN, CDR2 SYDVKM. V shed 3 bases and J shed 6 bases, with 12 bases lying between them. This CDR3 has 14 amino acids. CDR3 region: CASSFRPERNEQFF. As DNA, the CDR3 is TGTGCCAGCAGTTTTCGCCCAGAGCGCAATGAGCAGTTCTTC.

This clone was seen once. The chain uses TRBV6-5 and TRBJ1-1; D call uncertain. Germline CDR1 is MNHEY and CDR2 is SVGAGI. CDR3 length: 10 residues. Trimming shortened V by 8 bases and J by 4 bases, and 5 bases separated the two germline ends. This CDR3 reads CASGSTEAFF. The CDR3 DNA is TGTGCCAGCGGATCCACTGAAGCTTTCTTT.

This clone was observed a single time. The gene calls are TRBV6-2 or TRBV6-3 and TRBJ1-2; the match to TRBD1 covers 7 bases. Looked up from germline, CDR1 is MNHEY and CDR2 is SVGEGT. V shed 5 bases and J 5 bases; nucleotides not matched to a gene: 8. The CDR3 is 14 amino acids. This chain's CDR3 is CASSKGTARYGYTF. In nucleotides, the CDR3 is TGTGCCAGCAGTAAGGGGACAGCCCGATATGGCTACACCTTC.

This clone was picked up one time. The V gene is TRBV5-1, the J gene TRBJ1-2, with D tentatively TRBD1 (5 bases). V dropped 0 bases and J dropped 6 bases, with 18 bases sitting between them. Germline CDR1 SGHRS, CDR2 YFSETQ. The CDR3 runs to 16 residues. The CDR3 here is CASSLEGSGTYHGYTF. The CDR3 bases are TGCGCCAGCAGCTTGGAGGGGTCCGGCACATATCATGGCTACACCTTC.

With respect to this clone: The sample has other DNA sequences that encode this CDR3 too. The rearrangement links TRBV3-1 (or the pseudogene TRBV3-2) to TRBJ1-5; D is possibly TRBD1 (5 bases). V lost 2 bases and J 4 bases, leaving 9 bases between the germline ends. Germline lookup yields CDR1 LGHDT and CDR2 YNNKEL (reference sequence). This CDR3 is built from 14 residues. The CDR3 DNA is TGTGCCAGCAGCCAAAATGGGGGGAATCAGCCCCAGCATTTT. Amino acids: CASSQNGGNQPQHF.

The chain has TRBV6-2 or TRBV6-3 and TRBJ1-4; no clear D. The V end was cut by 2 bases, the J end by 6 bases, with 1 base between. This CDR3 spans 11 amino acids. The germline CDR1 and CDR2 sequences are MNHEY and SVGEGT. The CDR3 nucleotides read TGTGCCAGCAGTTACGATGAAAAACTGTTTTTT. Amino acid sequence: CASSYDEKLFF.

The chain recombines TRBV5-8 with TRBJ1-2, with D uncertain. Germline CDR1 is SGHTS and CDR2 is YDEGEE. CDR3 size: 15 residues. Trimming shortened V by 0 bases and J by 4 bases, and 13 bases separated the two germline ends. CDR3 protein: CASSLEVGAGYGYTF. DNA of the CDR3: TGTGCCAGCAGCTTGGAGGTGGGAGCGGGCTATGGCTACACCTTC.

This chain connects TRBV7-9 to TRBJ2-7; D is possibly TRBD1 (6 bases). Germline assignment: CDR1 SEHNR and CDR2 FQNEAQ (reference sequence). The CDR3 length is 17 residues. The V and J ends lost 0 bases and 2 bases respectively, with 17 bases between them. The CDR3 protein is CASSLARSTGLTYEQYF. The DNA for the CDR3 is TGTGCCAGCAGCTTAGCGCGATCAACAGGGCTTACCTACGAGCAGTACTTC.

V is TRBV27 and J is TRBJ2-7, with D perhaps TRBD2 (5 bases). V gave up 1 base and J gave up 2 bases, with 12 bases separating them. CDR1 is MNHEY and CDR2 is SMNVEV in the germline V gene (reference sequence). CDR3 length equals 15 residues. CDR3 amino acids: CASSLFSGSTYEQYF. The CDR3 DNA sequence: TGTGCCAGCAGTTTATTCAGCGGATCAACCTACGAGCAGTACTTC.

V and J are TRBV5-4 and TRBJ2-1; TRBD2 matches 10 bases. The CDR3 covers 15 residues. V lost 1 base, J lost 9 bases, and 7 bases stayed unmatched. Germline lookup yields CDR1 SGHNT and CDR2 YYREEE (reference sequence). The CDR3 DNA reads TGTGCCAGCAGCTTGTTAGCGGGAGGCCCCACTGAGCAGTTCTTC. Its protein product is CASSLLAGGPTEQFF.

The chain employs TRBV19 and TRBJ1-5, with a possible D match to TRBD1 (5 bases). The CDR3 loop spans 14 amino acids. Trimming cost V 10 bases and J 1 base, with 14 bases left between them. The germline V gene has CDR1 LNHDA and CDR2 SQIVND (reference sequence). CDR3 nucleotide sequence: TGTGCCACCGGGACCCCCAGGAGCAATCAGCCCCAGCATTTT. This codes for CATGTPRSNQPQHF.

The chain is built from TRBV19 and TRBJ1-5; 10 bases align to TRBD1. Germline V gene sequence: CDR1 LNHDA, CDR2 SQIVND (reference sequence). Trimming removed 4 bases from V and 6 bases from J; junction bases left unmatched: 3. The CDR3 has 14 residues. The DNA of the CDR3 is TGTGCCAGTAGTAGCGACAGGGGGCCTCAGCCCCAGCATTTT. Translated: CASSSDRGPQPQHF.

Written as DNA, the CDR3 is TGTGCCAGCAGTTTAGTAGGGGGCATCCTACCAACTAATGAAAAACTGTTTTTT. This sequence encodes CASSLVGGILPTNEKLFF. The chain uses TRBV27 and TRBJ1-4, with TRBD1 matching over 7 bases. This CDR3 has 18 residues. The germline gives CDR1 MNHEY, CDR2 SMNVEV (reference sequence). J was trimmed by 0 bases and V by 2 bases; bases with no gene match: 9.

The rearrangement links TRBV28 to TRBJ2-5; D is unclear. Germline CDR1 and CDR2: MDHEN and SYDVKM. This CDR3 comprises 12 residues. V lost 6 bases and J lost 9, with 14 bases in between. CDR3 amino acids: CASSPIRAAQYF. The CDR3 bases are TGTGCCAGCAGCCCAATCCGTGCGGCCCAGTACTTC.

This chain uses TRBV4-3 with TRBJ2-1; TRBD2 matches 7 bases. The CDR3 runs to 16 residues. Per germline, CDR1 LGHNA and CDR2 YSLEER. J gave up 1 base and V 0 bases, and 3 bases lay outside the gene matches. As DNA, the CDR3 is TGCGCCAGCAGCCAAGATTGGCGGGGGTCCTACAATGAGCAGTTCTTC. This sequence encodes CASSQDWRGSYNEQFF.

Turning to this clone: Different DNA sequences within this sample yield the same CDR3. The V and J genes are TRBV18 and TRBJ2-3; D is uncertain. V was clipped by 1 base and J by 6 bases, with 5 bases between them. The CDR3 consists of 12 residues. CDR1 is KGHSH and CDR2 is LQKENI in the germline V gene. The CDR3 protein is CASSPLGDTQYF. CDR3 in DNA: TGTGCCAGCTCACCACTAGGGGATACGCAGTATTTT.